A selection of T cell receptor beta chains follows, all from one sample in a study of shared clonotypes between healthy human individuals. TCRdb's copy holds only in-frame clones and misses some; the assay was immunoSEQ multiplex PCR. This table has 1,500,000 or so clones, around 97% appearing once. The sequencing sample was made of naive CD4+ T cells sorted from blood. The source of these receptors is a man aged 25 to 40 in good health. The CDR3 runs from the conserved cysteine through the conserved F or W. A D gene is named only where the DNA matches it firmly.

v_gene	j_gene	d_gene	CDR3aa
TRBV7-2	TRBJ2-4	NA	CASSYLRNIQYF
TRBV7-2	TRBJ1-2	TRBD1	CASSKDRGRDYGYTF
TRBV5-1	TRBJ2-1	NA	CASRPAGHRNVFEQFF
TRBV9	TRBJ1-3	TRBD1	CASSSRRSQGESGNTIYF
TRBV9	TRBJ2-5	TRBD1	CASSLGTGKETQYF
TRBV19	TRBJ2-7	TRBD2	CASSISASGNYEQYF
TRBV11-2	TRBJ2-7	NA	CASSLLSGRPYEQYF
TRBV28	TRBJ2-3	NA	CASSYDTQYF
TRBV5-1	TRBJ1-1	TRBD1	CASSYRDSHALGTEAFF
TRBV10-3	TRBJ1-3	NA	CAIRRQPNSGNTIYF
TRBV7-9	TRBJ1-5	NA	CASSPRRNQPQHF
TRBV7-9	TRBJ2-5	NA	CASSLGDSRQETQYF
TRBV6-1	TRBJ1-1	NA	CASRQMNTEAFF